Each of the 4 T cell receptor beta chains below was sequenced from the same sample in a study of T cell responses to AZD1222 COVID-19 vaccine. This table comes from immunoSEQ multiplex PCR, and its TCRdb copy is limited to in-frame clones, with some not included. Among approximately 120,000 clones listed, 70% to 90% were seen once. The specimen comprised peripheral blood, sampled on day 0 of AZD1222 vaccination. The receptor source for this set is an adult in good health.

V is TRBV3-1 (or the pseudogene TRBV3-2) and J is TRBJ2-2; D gene unclear. Germline lookup yields CDR1 LGHDT and CDR2 YNNKEL (reference sequence). This CDR3 spans 14 amino acids. V was trimmed by 2 bases and J by 4 bases, leaving 8 bases between them. Here the CDR3 reads CASSQSPGTGELFF. CDR3 bases: TGTGCCAGCAGCCAATCGCCTGGCACCGGGGAGCTGTTTTTT.

This clone was seen only once. V gene TRBV9 combines with J gene TRBJ2-1; either TRBD1 or TRBD2 may supply D (5 bases each). Germline V gives CDR1 SGDLS, CDR2 YYNGEE. Trimming took 4 bases from V and 7 from J, leaving 18 bases between them. The CDR3 has 15 residues. CDR3 DNA sequence: TGTGCCAGCAGCTTCGGGACGACCTCCGAGAATGAGCAGTTCTTC. It yields the protein CASSFGTTSENEQFF.

V and J are TRBV5-6 and TRBJ2-5; D unresolved. The V end lost 4 bases, the J end lost 3 bases, and 7 bases lay between the germline ends. Germline loops: CDR1 SGHDT, CDR2 YYEEEE. The CDR3 spans 12 residues. CDR3 sequence: CASSLREETQYF. In DNA, the CDR3 is TGTGCCAGCAGCCTCAGAGAAGAGACCCAGTACTTC.

The rearrangement joins TRBV7-2 to TRBJ2-7; 7 nucleotides line up with TRBD2. The length of the CDR3 is 16 residues. Germline V gene sequence: CDR1 SGHTA, CDR2 FQGNSA. V lost 1 base, J lost 7 bases, and 13 bases stayed unmatched. In DNA, the CDR3 is TGTGCCAGCAGCTTAGGCCATGGACGGGAGGTAGGAGAGCAGTACTTC. Translation: CASSLGHGREVGEQYF. Full variable domain (outside the CDR3, taken from reference TRBV7-2 and TRBJ2-7): GAGVSQSPSNKVTEKGKDVELRCDPISGHTALYWYRQSLGQGLEFLIYFQGNSAPDKSGLPSDRFSAERTGGSVSTLTIQRTQQEDSAVYLCASSLGHGREVGEQYFGPGTRLTVT.